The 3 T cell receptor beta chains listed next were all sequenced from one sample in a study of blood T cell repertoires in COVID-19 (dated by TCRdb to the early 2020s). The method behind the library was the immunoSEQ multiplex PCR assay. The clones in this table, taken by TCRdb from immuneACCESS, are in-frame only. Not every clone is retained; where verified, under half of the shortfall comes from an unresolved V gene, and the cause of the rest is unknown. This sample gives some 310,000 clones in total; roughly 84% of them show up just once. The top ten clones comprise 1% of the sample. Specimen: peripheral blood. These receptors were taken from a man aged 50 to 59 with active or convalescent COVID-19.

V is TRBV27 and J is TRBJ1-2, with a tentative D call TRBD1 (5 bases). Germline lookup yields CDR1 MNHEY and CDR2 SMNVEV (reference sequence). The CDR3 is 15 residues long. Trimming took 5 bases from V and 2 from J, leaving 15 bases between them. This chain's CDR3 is CASSPWGRENYGYTF. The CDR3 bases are TGTGCCAGCAGTCCGTGGGGGAGGGAGAACTATGGCTACACCTTC.

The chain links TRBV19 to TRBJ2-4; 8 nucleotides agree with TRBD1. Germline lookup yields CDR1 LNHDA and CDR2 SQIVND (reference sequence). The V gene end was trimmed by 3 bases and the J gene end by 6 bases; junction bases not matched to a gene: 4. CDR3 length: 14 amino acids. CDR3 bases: TGTGCCAGTAGTATCCAGGGGGCCCTAAACATTCAGTACTTC. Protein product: CASSIQGALNIQYF. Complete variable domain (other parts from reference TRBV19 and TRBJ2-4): DGGITQSPKYLFRKEGQNVTLSCEQNLNHDAMYWYRQDPGQGLRLIYYSQIVNDFQKGDIAEGYSVSREKKESFPLTVTSAQKNPTAFYLCASSIQGALNIQYFGAGTRLSVL.

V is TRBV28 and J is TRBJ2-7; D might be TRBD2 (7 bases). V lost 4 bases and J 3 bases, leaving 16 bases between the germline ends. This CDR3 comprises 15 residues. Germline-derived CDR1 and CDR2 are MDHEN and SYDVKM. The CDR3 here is CASSSPRGAHYEQYF. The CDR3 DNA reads TGTGCCAGCAGTTCCCCCCGGGGGGCACACTACGAGCAGTACTTC.